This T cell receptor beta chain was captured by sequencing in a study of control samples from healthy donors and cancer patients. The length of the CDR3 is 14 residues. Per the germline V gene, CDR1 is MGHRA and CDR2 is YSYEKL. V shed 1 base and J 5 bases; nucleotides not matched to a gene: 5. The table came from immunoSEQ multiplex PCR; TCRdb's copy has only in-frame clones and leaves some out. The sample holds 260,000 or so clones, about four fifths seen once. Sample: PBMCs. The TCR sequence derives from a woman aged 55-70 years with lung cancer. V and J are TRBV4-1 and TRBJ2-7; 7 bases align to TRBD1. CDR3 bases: TGCGCCAGCAGCCAAGCGGGACAGCCTCACGAGCAGTACTTC. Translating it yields CASSQAGQPHEQYF.